This TCR beta chain appears in the sequencing data of a study of blood T cell repertoires in COVID-19. Study context: The analysed material was cDNA or gDNA that came from T cells, B-cell-depleted T cells, or PBMCs.

Original methodology: Amplification of reference gene primers provided the estimated nucleated cell counts. Clones were read by immunoSEQ multiplex PCR, and TCRdb kept only the in-frame ones, dropping some. The V and J calls and clone size were taken over from that table, and D and trimming were inferred from the DNA. The data hold some 250,000 clones, with around 79% observed a single time. Losses at the gene ends were 3 bases for V and 5 bases for J; bases not matched to a gene: 8. The CDR3 extends over 15 amino acids. Germline V gene data show CDR1 as SGHTA and CDR2 as FQGNSA. V gene TRBV7-2 combines with J gene TRBJ2-5, with 8 positions matching TRBD1. Sequencing was performed on peripheral blood. The receptor was isolated from a woman aged 80 or over with acute or convalescent COVID-19. CDR3 nucleotides: TGTGCCAGCAGCTTCAGCTGGACAGGGATGGAGACCCAGTACTTC. Translating it yields CASSFSWTGMETQYF.